Presented here are 9 T cell receptor beta chains from one specimen sequenced in a study of Tregs in tolerant kidney transplant recipients. Libraries were prepared by immunoSEQ multiplex PCR; TCRdb keeps only in-frame clonotypes and omits some of them. Of about 69,000 clones listed, 85% to 90% are singletons. The material was CD4+ T cells from blood, obtained before the transplant. Receptors were obtained from a human donor who received a combined kidney and bone marrow transplant.

V is TRBV28 and J is TRBJ2-3; 7 nucleotides agree with TRBD2. This CDR3 is built from 15 residues. Germline CDR1 and CDR2: MDHEN and SYDVKM. V lost 5 bases, J lost 0 bases, and 5 bases stayed unmatched. The CDR3 spells CASSASGPSTDTQYF. The CDR3, as DNA: TGTGCCAGCAGTGCTAGCGGACCTAGCACAGATACGCAGTATTTT.

The chain has TRBV19 and TRBJ1-1, with 9 bases that match TRBD1. The length of the CDR3 is 15 residues. The V segment lost 6 bases and the J segment 1 base; nucleotides outside the gene matches: 6. Per germline, CDR1 LNHDA and CDR2 SQIVND (reference sequence). In nucleotides, the CDR3 is TGTGCCAGTAGAAACAGGGGGCACACGAACACTGAAGCTTTCTTT. Its protein product is CASRNRGHTNTEAFF.

The chain employs TRBV10-3 and TRBJ2-7; 9 nucleotides line up with TRBD2. Trimming at V came to 4 bases and at J to 7 bases, leaving 20 bases not matched to a gene. CDR3 size: 18 residues. Germline CDR1 and CDR2: ENHRY and SYGVKD. The chain's CDR3 is CAISVSRLAEPVEGEQYF. CDR3 in DNA: TGTGCCATCAGTGTTTCTCGACTAGCGGAACCCGTCGAGGGAGAGCAGTACTTC.

The rearrangement joins TRBV2 to TRBJ1-1; maybe TRBD1 (5 bases). Trimming took off 1 base at V and 0 bases at J, with 15 bases between the two ends. Germline loops: CDR1 SNHLY, CDR2 FYNNEI. This CDR3 is 17 amino acids long. This CDR3 reads CASSEGGGGSLNTEAFF. As DNA, the CDR3 is TGTGCCAGCAGTGAAGGGGGGGGTGGTAGTTTGAACACTGAAGCTTTCTTT.

The CDR3 DNA reads TGTGCCAGCAGTTCCACCGGACAGGGTGGTGAAAAACTGTTTTTT. It is translated as CASSSTGQGGEKLFF. The gene calls are TRBV25-1 and TRBJ1-4; 8 nucleotides match TRBD1. The germline V gene has CDR1 MGHDK and CDR2 SYGVNS. The V segment lost 5 bases and the J segment 7 bases; nucleotides outside the gene matches: 9. This CDR3 comprises 15 residues.

This clone was counted a few times. The gene calls are TRBV28 and TRBJ2-7; possible D gene TRBD1, 6 bases. Per the germline V gene, CDR1 is MDHEN and CDR2 is SYDVKM. Trimming shortened V by 7 bases and J by 2 bases, and 15 bases separated the two germline ends. The CDR3 covers 14 residues. CDR3 coding DNA: TGTGCCAGCACCCCCGGGACACAGACCTACGAGCAGTACTTC. Protein: CASTPGTQTYEQYF.

This sequence joins TRBV7-2 and TRBJ1-4; TRBD1 is a possible D gene (6 bases). Germline lookup yields CDR1 SGHTA and CDR2 FQGNSA. The CDR3 is made up of 15 amino acids. V was pared by 2 bases and J by 3 bases, with 10 bases between. CDR3 loop: CASSLTGSANEKLFF. CDR3 coding DNA: TGTGCCAGCAGCTTAACAGGGTCGGCTAATGAAAAACTGTTTTTT.

The J gene is TRBJ2-2, the V gene TRBV5-1, with TRBD2 as a possible D gene (6 bases). The CDR3 spans 15 residues. Trimming removed 4 bases from V and 7 bases from J, with 17 bases in between. CDR1 and CDR2 from the germline V gene are SGHRS and YFSETQ. CDR3 nucleotide sequence: TGCGCCAGCAGCCCGAGACTAGTTACTGACGGGGAGCTGTTTTTT. Its translation is CASSPRLVTDGELFF. Using reference TRBV5-1 and TRBJ2-2 for the parts outside the CDR3, the full variable domain is KAGVTQTPRYLIKTRGQQVTLSCSPISGHRSVSWYQQTPGQGLQFLFEYFSETQRNKGNFPGRFSGRQFSNSRSEMNVSTLELGDSALYLCASSPRLVTDGELFFGEGSRLTVL.

The V gene is TRBV27, the J gene TRBJ1-1; 7 bases are shared with TRBD1. V lost 8 bases and J lost 7; bases outside the gene matches: 13. The CDR3 sequence is 14 residues long. The germline CDR1 and CDR2 sequences are MNHEY and SMNVEV (reference sequence). CDR3 in amino acids: CASQKGQHHLEAFF. The CDR3 bases are TGTGCCAGCCAAAAGGGACAGCATCACCTTGAAGCTTTCTTT.